This T cell receptor beta chain was sequenced for a study of regulatory T cells in long-lasting Graves disease. The CDR3 is 13 residues long. With 5 bases clipped from V and 14 bases from J, the junction kept 12 bases outside the gene matches. Germline lookup yields CDR1 SGHAT and CDR2 FQNNGV. iRepertoire HTBI primers and Arm-PCR of CDR3 regions built TCR beta libraries. TCRdb independently ran MiXCR on the multiplex PCR reads; one entry per CDR3 protein. This sample has around 400,000 distinct CDR3 sequences, with 12% found just once. This clonotype was seen many times. Time point denoted: newly diagnosed GD, antithyroid drugs for less than 3 months. Isolated PBMC RNA provided the starting material for the TCR library. Separately, the same data were catalogued under a study of T cells in Graves' hyperthyroidism and ophthalmopathy.

The sequence was collected from a woman younger than 35 with Graves disease. The sample was peripheral blood mononuclear cells (PBMCs), taken at new diagnosis, from a patient treated with antithyroid drugs. The chain couples TRBV11-2 to TRBJ2-1; 7 nucleotides match TRBD1. CDR3 nucleotide sequence: TGTGCCAGCAGCCTAAGATGGGACAGCCTAGAGTTCTTC. As protein: CASSLRWDSLEFF.